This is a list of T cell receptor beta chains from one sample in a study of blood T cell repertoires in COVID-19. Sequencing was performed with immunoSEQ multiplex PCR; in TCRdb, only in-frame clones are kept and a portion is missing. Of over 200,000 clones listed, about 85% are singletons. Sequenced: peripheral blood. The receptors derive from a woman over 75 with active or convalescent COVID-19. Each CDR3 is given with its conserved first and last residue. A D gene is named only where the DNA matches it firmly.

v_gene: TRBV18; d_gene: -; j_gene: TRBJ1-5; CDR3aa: CASSPTTGNQPQHF
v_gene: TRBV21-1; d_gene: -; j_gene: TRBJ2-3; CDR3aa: CARIRWGLAESRTFTDTQYF
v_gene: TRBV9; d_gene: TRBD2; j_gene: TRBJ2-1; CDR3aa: CASSTAGDSYNEQFF
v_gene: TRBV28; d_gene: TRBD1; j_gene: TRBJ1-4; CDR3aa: CASSPPPTGDEKLFF
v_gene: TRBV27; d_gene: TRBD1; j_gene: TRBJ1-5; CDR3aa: CASSCLYDRQGVARCQPQHF
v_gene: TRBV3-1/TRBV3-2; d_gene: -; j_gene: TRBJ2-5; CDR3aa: CASSQSIATQYF
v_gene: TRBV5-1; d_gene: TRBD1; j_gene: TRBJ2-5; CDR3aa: CASSLGAGGFETQYF
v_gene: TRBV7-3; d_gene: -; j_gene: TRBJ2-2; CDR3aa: CASSTIPPQGGYGGELFF
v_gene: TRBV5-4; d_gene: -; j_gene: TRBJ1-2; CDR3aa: CASSPRRAGYTF
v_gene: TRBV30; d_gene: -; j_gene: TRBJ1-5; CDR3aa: CAFGAGGNQPQHF
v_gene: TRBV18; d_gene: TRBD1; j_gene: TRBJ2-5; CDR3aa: CASSPRQGAEETQYF
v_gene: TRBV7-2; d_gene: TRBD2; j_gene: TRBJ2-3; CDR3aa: CASILAAGGPIDTQYF
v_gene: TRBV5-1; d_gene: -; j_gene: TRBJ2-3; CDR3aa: CASSLGQGLPTDTQYF
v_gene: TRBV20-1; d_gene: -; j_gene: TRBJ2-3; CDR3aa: CSASGAELDTQYF
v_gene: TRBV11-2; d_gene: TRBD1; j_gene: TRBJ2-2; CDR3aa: CASRQGVVNTGELFF
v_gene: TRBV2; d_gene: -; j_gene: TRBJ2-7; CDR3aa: CASRPTGMGFHEQYF
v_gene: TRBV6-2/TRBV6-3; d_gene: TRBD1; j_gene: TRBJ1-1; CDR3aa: CASSYRQGRGTEAFF
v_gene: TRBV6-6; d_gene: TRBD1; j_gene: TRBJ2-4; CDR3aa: CASSREGAKIPRQYF
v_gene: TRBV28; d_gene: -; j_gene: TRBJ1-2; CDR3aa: CASSSGSSLRGYTF
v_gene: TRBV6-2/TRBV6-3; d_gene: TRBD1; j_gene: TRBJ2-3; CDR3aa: CASSYWAGGYSTDTQYF
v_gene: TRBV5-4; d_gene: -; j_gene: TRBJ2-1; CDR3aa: CASSTGLDSYNEQFF
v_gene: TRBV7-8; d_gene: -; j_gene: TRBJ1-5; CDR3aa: CASSLFQGLNQPQHF
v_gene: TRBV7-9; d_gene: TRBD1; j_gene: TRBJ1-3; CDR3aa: CASSLTGGTGNTIYF
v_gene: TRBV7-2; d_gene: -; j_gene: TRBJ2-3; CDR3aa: CATSGDTVFTDTQYF
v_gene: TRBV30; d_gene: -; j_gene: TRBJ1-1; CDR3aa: CASPGRGASDEAFF
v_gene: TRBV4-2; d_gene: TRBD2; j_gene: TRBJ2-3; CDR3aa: CASSQTSGFTDTQYF
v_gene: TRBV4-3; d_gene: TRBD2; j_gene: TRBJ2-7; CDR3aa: CASSQGAGSSYEQYF
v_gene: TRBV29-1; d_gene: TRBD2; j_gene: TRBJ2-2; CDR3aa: CSAKGLAGGPTGELFF
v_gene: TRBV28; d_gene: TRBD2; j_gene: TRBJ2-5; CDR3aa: CASTLGASGGEETQYF
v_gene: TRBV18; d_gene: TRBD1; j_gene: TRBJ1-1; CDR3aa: CASSPLRQGRDPEAFF
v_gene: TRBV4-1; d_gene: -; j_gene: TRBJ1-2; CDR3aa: CASSQENSTPEGYTF
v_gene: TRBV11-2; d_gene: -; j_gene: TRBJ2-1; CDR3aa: CASSFSGGTYNEQFF